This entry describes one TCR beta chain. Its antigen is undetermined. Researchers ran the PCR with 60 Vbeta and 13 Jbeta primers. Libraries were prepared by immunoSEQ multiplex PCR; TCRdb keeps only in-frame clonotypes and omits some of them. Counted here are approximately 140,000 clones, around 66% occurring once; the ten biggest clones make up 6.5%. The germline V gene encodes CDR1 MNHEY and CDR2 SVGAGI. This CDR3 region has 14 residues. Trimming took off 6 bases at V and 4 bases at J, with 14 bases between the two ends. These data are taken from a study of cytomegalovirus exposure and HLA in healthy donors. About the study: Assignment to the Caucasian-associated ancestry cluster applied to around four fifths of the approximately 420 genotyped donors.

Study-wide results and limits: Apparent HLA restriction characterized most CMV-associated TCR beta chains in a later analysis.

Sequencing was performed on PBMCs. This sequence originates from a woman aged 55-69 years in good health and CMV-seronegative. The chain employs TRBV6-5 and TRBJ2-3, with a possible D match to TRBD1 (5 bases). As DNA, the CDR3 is TGTGCCAGCAGCACAAGGGGAAGTGCAGATACGCAGTATTTT. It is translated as CASSTRGSADTQYF.